This T cell receptor (beta chain) was identified during a study of T-cell reconstitution after alpha-beta-depleted transplantation in children. V lost 7 bases and J lost 2, with 12 bases in between. In germline, CDR1 is WNHNN, CDR2 SYGVQD (reference sequence). The CDR3 consists of 14 residues. Preparation of the TCRbeta library used unique molecular identifiers. TCRdb re-derived calls from the PCR reads in MiXCR, one entry per CDR3 protein. Of about 110,000 distinct CDR3 sequences listed, almost 6.5% are singletons. The sequence came from a male patient aged 2-10 years who had a stem cell transplant for acute lymphoblastic leukemia, so the T cells may come from the graft donor. Material: PBMCs, mostly from graft donor cells, obtained 360 days after TCRalphabeta/CD19-depleted stem cell transplant. V and J are TRBV10-1 and TRBJ2-1; D is possibly TRBD1 or TRBD2 (5 bases each). The CDR3 DNA follows: TGCGCCAGCAATGCCCAGGGACCCTACAATGAGCAGTTCTTC. It is translated as CASNAQGPYNEQFF.